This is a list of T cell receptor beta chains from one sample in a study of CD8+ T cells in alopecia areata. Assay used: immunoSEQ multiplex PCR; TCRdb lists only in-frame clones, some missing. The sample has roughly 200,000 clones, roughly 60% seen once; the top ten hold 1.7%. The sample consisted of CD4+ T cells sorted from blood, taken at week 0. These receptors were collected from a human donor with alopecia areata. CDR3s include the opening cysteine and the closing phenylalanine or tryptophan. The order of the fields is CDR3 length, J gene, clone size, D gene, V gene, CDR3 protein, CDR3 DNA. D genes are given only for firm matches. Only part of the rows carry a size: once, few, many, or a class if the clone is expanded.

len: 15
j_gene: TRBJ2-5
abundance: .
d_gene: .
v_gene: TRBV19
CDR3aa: CASTGRRGWQETQYF
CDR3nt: TGTGCCAGTACTGGGCGCAGGGGATGGCAGGAGACCCAGTACTTC

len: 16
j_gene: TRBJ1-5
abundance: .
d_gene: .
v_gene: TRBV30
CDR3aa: CAWSVPNRVGNQPQHF
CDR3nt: TGTGCCTGGAGTGTCCCCAATCGAGTTGGGAATCAGCCCCAGCATTTT

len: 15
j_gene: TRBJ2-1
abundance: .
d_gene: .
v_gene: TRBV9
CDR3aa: CASSVSALGGNEQFF
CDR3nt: TGTGCCAGCAGCGTTTCGGCCCTAGGTGGGAATGAGCAGTTCTTC

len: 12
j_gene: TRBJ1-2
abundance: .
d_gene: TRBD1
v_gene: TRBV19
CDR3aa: CASRQGLGGYTF
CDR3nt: TGTGCCAGCCGACAGGGCCTCGGTGGCTACACCTTC

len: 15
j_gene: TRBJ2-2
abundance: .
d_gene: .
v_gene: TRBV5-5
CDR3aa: CASSLGWQDTGELFF
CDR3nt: TGTGCCAGCAGCTTGGGGTGGCAAGACACCGGGGAGCTGTTTTTT

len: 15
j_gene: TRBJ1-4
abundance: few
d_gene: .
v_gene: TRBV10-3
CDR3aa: CAISESGGSNEKLFF
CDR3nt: TGTGCCATCAGTGAGTCAGGCGGGAGCAATGAAAAACTGTTTTTT

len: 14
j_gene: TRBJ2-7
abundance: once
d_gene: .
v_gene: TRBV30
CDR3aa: CAWSKTGSSYEQYF
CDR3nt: TGTGCCTGGAGCAAGACAGGTAGCTCCTACGAGCAGTACTTC

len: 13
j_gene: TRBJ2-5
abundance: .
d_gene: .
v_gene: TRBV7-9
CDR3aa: CASSYRGQETQYF
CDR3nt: TGTGCCAGCAGCTATCGGGGGCAAGAGACCCAGTACTTC

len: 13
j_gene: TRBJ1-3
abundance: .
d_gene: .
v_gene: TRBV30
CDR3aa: CAWGSSSGNTIYF
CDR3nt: TGTGCCTGGGGCAGTTCTTCTGGAAACACCATATATTTT

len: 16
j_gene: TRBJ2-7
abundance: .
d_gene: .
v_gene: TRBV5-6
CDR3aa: CASSPQGNGGVNEQYF
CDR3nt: TGTGCCAGCAGCCCACAGGGGAATGGAGGGGTTAACGAGCAGTACTTC

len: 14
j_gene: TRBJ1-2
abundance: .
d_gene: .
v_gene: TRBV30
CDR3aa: CAWSPPALNYGYTF
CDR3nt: TGTGCCTGGAGTCCGCCTGCTCTGAACTATGGCTACACCTTC

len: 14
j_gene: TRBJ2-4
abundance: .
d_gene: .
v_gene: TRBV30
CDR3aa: CAWSVNRDLNIQYF
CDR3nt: TGTGCCTGGAGTGTAAACAGGGATCTGAACATTCAGTACTTC